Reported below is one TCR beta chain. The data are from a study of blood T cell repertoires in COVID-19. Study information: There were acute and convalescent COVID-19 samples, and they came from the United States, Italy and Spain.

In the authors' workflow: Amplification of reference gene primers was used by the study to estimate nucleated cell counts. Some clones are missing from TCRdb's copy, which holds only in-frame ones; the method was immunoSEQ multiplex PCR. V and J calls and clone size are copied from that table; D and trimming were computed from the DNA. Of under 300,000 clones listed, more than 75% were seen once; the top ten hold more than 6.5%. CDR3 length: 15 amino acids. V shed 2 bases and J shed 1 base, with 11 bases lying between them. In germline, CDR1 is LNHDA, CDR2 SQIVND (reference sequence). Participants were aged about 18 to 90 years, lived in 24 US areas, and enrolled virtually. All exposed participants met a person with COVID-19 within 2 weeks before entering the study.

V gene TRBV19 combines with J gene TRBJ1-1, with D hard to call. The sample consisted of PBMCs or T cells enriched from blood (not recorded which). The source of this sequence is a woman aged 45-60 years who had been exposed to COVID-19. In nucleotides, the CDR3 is TGTGCCAGTAGTATAATCTCGGGTCCGAACACTGAAGCTTTCTTT. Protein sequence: CASSIISGPNTEAFF.